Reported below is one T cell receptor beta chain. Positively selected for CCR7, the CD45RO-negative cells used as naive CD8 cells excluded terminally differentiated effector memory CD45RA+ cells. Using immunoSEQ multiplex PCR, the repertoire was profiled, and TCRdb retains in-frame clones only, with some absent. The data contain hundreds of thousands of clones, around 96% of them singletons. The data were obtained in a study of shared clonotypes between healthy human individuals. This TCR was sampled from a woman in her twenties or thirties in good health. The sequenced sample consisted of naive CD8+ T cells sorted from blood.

CDR3 residues: CAWSKQVSRYSYEQYF. The CDR3 bases are TGTGCCTGGAGTAAACAGGTTAGCCGATACTCCTACGAGCAGTACTTC. The V and J genes are TRBV30 and TRBJ2-7, with TRBD1 as a possible D gene (5 bases). The germline CDR1 and CDR2 sequences are GTSNPN and SVGIG (reference sequence). The V end lost 2 bases, the J end lost 0 bases, and 17 bases lay between the germline ends. This CDR3 has 16 amino acids.